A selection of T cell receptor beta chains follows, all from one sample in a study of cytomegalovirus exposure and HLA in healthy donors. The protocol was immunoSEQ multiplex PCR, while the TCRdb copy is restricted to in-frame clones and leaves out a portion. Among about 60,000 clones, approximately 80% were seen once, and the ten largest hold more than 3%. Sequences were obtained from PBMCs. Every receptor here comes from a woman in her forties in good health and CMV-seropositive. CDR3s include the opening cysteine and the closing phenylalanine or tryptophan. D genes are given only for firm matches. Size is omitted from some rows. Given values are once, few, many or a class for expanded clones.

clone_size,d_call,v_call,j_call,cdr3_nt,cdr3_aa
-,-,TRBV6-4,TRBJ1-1,TGTGCCAGCAGCAGGTACATGAACACTGAAGCTTTCTTT,CASSRYMNTEAFF
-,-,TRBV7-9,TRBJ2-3,TGTGCCAGCAGCTTAGGACAGGCCAGCACAGATACGCAGTATTTT,CASSLGQASTDTQYF
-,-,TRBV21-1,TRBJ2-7,TGTGCCAGCAGACCACGGACAGGGGCCTACGAGCAGTACTTC,CASRPRTGAYEQYF
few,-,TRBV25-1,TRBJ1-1,TGTGCCAGCGCATGGCAGGGGACCGCTGAAGCTTTCTTT,CASAWQGTAEAFF
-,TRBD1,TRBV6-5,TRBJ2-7,TGTGCCAGCACCGCCTACGGGACAGGGGGTGGCGAGCAGTACTTC,CASTAYGTGGGEQYF
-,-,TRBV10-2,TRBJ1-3,TGCGCCACTACCCCATCCACGGGAAACACCATATATTTT,CATTPSTGNTIYF
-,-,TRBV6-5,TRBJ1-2,TGTGCCAGCAGTTACAGCGGGGCCAAGGGCGGCTACACCTTC,CASSYSGAKGGYTF
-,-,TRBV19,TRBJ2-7,TGTGCCAGTAGTATAGGGCTAGCGCTCTCCTACGAGCAGTACTTC,CASSIGLALSYEQYF
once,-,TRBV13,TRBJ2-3,TGTGCCAGCAGCTTAGGCCGGGTGCAAACAGATACGCAGTATTTT,CASSLGRVQTDTQYF
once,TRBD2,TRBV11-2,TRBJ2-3,TGTGCCAGCAGTCGCGGGGGAACAACAGATACGCAGTATTTT,CASSRGGTTDTQYF
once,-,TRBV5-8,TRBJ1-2,TGTGCCAGCAGTCTGGAGGGAGGTCGGCTTTCTAACTATGGCTACACCTTC,CASSLEGGRLSNYGYTF
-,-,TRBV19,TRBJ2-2,TGTGCCAGTAGTATAGCGACAGGACAAGGCCCCGGGGAGCTGTTTTTT,CASSIATGQGPGELFF
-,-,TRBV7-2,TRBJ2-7,TGTGCCAGCAGCCTAATTCGAGGGCTATCCCCCTACGAGCAGTACTTC,CASSLIRGLSPYEQYF
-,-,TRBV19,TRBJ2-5,TGTGCCAGTAGTATAGATCAAGGAACAGGAAGAGAGACCCAGTACTTC,CASSIDQGTGRETQYF
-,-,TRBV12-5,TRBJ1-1,TGTGCTAGTGGTTTTGGGGGGAGCACTGAAGCTTTCTTT,CASGFGGSTEAFF
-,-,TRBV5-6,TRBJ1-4,TGTGCCAGCACCGGAGTCAGGTCGGGAGAAAAACTGTTTTTT,CASTGVRSGEKLFF
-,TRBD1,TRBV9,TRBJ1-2,TGTGCCAGCAGCGCCGGGGACAGGGGCTATGGCTACACCTTC,CASSAGDRGYGYTF
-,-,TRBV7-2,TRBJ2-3,TGTGCCAGCAGCTCAGGGGCAGATACGCAGTATTTT,CASSSGADTQYF
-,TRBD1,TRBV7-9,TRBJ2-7,TGTGCCAGCAGCGACCTCCGGGACAGTTCATACGAGCAGTACTTC,CASSDLRDSSYEQYF
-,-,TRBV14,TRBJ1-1,TGTGCCAGCAGCCAGAATCGGGGGTGGACTGAAGCTTTCTTT,CASSQNRGWTEAFF
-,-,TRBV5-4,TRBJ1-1,TGTGCCAGCAGCTTGGGACAGATGAACACTGAAGCTTTCTTT,CASSLGQMNTEAFF
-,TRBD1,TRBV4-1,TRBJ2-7,TGCGCCAGCAGCCAAGACAGGGGGCTCTTCTACGAGCAGTACTTC,CASSQDRGLFYEQYF